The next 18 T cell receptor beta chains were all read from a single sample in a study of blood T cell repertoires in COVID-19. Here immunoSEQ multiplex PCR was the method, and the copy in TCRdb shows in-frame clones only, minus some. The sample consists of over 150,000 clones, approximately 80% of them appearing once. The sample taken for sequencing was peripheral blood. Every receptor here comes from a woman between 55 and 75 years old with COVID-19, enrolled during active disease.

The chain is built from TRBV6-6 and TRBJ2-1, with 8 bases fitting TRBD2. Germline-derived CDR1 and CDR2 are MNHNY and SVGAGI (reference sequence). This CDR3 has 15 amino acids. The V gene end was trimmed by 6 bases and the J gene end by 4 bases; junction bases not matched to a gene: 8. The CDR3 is CASSQGGGGYNEQFF. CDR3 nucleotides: TGTGCCAGCAGCCAAGGCGGCGGGGGGTACAATGAGCAGTTCTTC.

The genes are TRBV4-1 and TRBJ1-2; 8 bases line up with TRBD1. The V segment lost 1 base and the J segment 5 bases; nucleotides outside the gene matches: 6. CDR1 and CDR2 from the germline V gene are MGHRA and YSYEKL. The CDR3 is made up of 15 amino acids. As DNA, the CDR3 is TGCGCCAGCAGCCAAGCGGAGACAGGGGCGTATGGCTACACCTTC. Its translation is CASSQAETGAYGYTF.

The CDR3 sequence: CASSSRFRGLFF. The CDR3 bases are TGTGCCAGTAGTTCCCGGTTTCGGGGGCTGTTTTTT. The chain couples TRBV19 to TRBJ2-2, with D possibly TRBD2 on 5 matching bases. The germline V gene encodes CDR1 LNHDA and CDR2 SQIVND (reference sequence). This CDR3 contains 12 residues. The V end was cut by 5 bases, the J end by 13 bases, with 14 bases between.

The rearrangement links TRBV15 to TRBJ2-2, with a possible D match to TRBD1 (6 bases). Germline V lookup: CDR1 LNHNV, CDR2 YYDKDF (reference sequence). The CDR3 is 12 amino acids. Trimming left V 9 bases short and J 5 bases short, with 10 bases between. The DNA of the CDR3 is TGTGCCACAGGGACAATGACCGGGGAGCTGTTTTTT. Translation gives CATGTMTGELFF.

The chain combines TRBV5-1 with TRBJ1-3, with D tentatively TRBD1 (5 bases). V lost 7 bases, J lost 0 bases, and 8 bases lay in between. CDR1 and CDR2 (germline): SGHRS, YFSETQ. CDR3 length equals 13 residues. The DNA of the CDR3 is TGCGCCAGCCAGGGATCCTCTGGAAACACCATATATTTT. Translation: CASQGSSGNTIYF. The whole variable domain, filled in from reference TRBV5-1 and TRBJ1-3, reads KAGVTQTPRYLIKTRGQQVTLSCSPISGHRSVSWYQQTPGQGLQFLFEYFSETQRNKGNFPGRFSGRQFSNSRSEMNVSTLELGDSALYLCASQGSSGNTIYFGEGSWLTVV.

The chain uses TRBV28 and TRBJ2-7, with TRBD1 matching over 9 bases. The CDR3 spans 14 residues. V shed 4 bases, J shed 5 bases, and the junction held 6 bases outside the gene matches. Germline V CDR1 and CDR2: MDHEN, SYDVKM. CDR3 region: CASSSPGQGDEQYV. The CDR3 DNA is TGTGCCAGCAGTTCTCCGGGACAGGGTGACGAGCAGTACGTC.

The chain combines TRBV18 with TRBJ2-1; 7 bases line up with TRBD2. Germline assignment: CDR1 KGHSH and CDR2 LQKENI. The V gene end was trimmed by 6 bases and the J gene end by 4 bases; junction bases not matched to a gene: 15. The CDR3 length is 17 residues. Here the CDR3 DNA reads TGTGCCAGCTCTCTCAGGGCTAGCGGCTCAAATTACAATGAGCAGTTCTTC. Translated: CASSLRASGSNYNEQFF.

The DNA of the CDR3 is TGTGCCAGCAGTTTAGTTTCGGGAGAGTGGAATTCACCCCTCCACTTT. As protein: CASSLVSGEWNSPLHF. J is TRBJ1-6 and V is TRBV27; no definite D call. The CDR3 consists of 16 residues. V was trimmed by 2 bases and J by 7 bases, leaving 15 bases between them. The V gene's germline CDR1 is MNHEY and CDR2 SMNVEV (reference sequence).

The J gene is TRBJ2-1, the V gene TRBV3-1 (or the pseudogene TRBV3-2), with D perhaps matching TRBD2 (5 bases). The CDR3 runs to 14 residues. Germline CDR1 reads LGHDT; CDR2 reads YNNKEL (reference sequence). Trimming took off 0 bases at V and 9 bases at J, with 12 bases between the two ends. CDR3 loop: CASSQEDWQAEQFF. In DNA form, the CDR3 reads TGTGCCAGCAGCCAAGAGGACTGGCAGGCTGAGCAGTTCTTC.

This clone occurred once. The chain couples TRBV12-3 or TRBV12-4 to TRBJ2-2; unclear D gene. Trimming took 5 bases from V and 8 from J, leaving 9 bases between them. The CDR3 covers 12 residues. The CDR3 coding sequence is TGTGCCAGCAGTATCAAGCATGGGGAGCTGTTTTTT. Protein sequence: CASSIKHGELFF.

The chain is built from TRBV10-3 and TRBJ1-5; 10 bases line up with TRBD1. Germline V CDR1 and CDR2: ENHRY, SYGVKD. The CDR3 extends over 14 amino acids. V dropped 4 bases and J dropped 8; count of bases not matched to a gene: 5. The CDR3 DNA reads TGTGCCATCAGTGGGGGACAGGGGTGGGAGCCCCAGCATTTT. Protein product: CAISGGQGWEPQHF.

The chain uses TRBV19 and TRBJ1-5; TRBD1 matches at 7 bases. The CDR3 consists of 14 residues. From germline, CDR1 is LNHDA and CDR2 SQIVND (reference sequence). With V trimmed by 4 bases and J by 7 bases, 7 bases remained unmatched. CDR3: CASSTRQGYQPQHF. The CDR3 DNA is TGTGCCAGTAGTACACGACAGGGATACCAGCCCCAGCATTTT.

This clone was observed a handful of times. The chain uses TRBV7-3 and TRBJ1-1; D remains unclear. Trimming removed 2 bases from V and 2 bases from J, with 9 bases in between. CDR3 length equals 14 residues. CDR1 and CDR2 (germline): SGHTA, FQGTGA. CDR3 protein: CASSLGSPNTEAFF. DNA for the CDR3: TGTGCCAGCAGCTTAGGCAGTCCTAACACTGAAGCTTTCTTT.

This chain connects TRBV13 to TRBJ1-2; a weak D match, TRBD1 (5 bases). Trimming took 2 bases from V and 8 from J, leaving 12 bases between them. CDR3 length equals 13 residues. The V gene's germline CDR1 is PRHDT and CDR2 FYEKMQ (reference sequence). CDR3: CASSLRQGGGYTF. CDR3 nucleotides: TGTGCCAGCAGCTTACGTCAGGGAGGAGGCTACACCTTC.

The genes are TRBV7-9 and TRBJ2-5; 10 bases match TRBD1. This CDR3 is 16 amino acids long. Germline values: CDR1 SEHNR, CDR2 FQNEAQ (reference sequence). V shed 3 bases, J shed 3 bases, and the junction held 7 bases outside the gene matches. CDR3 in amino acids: CASSFRGQGMKETQYF. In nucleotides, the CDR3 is TGTGCCAGCAGCTTCCGGGGACAGGGGATGAAAGAGACCCAGTACTTC.

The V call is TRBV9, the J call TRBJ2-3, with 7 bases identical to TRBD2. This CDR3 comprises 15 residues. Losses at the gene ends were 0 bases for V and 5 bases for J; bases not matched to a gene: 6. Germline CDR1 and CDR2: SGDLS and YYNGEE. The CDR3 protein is CASSVEGGSIDTQYF. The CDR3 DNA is TGTGCCAGCAGCGTAGAGGGCGGGAGTATAGATACGCAGTATTTT.

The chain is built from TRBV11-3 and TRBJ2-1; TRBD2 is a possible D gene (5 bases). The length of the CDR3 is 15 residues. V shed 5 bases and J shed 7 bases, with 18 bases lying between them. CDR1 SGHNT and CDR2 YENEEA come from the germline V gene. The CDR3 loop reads CASSPLSRSGNEQFF. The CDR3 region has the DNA TGTGCCAGCAGCCCCCTCTCTAGATCGGGAAATGAGCAGTTCTTC. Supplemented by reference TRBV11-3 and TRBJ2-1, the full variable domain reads EAGVVQSPRYKIIEKKQPVAFWCNPISGHNTLYWYLQNLGQGPELLIRYENEEAVDDSQLPKDRFSAERLKGVDSTLKIQPAELGDSAVYLCASSPLSRSGNEQFFGPGTRLTVL.

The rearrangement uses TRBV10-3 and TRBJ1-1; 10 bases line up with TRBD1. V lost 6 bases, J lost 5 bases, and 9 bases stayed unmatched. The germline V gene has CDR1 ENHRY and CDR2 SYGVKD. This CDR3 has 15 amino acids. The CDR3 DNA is TGTGCCATCAGGGACTTGGACAGGGGGGGAACTGAAGCTTTCTTT. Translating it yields CAIRDLDRGGTEAFF.